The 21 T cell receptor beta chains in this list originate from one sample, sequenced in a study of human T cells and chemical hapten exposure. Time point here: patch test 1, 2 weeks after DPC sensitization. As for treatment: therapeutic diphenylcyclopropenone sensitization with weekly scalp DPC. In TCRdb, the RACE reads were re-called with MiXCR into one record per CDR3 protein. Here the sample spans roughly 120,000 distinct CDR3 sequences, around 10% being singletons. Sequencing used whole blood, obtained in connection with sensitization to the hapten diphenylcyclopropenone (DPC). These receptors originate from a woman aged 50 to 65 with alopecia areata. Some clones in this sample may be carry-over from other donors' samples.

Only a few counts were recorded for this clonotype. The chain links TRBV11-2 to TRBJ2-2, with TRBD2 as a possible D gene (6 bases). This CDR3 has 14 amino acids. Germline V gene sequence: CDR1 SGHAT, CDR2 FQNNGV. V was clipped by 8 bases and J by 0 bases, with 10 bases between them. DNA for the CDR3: TGTGCCAGCGGGGGGTTCGCGAACACCGGGGAGCTGTTTTTT. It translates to CASGGFANTGELFF.

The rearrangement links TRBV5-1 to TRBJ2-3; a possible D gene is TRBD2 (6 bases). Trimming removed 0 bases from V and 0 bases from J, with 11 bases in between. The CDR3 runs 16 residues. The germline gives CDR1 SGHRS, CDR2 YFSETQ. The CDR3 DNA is TGCGCCAGCAGCTTGGAACCGGGGACTAGCACAGATACGCAGTATTTT. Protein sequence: CASSLEPGTSTDTQYF.

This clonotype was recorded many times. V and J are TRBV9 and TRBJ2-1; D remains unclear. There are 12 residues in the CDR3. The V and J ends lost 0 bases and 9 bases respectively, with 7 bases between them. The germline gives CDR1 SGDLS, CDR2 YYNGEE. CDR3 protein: CASSVADGEQFF. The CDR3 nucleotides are TGTGCCAGCAGCGTAGCGGACGGTGAGCAGTTCTTC.

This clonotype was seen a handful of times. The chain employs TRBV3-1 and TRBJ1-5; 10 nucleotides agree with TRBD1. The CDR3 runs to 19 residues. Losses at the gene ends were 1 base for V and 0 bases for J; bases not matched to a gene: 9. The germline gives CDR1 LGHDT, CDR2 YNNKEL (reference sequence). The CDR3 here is CASSQGPGQGRYSNQPQHF. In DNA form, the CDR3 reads TGTGCCAGCAGCCAAGGTCCGGGACAGGGGCGTTATAGCAATCAGCCCCAGCATTTT.

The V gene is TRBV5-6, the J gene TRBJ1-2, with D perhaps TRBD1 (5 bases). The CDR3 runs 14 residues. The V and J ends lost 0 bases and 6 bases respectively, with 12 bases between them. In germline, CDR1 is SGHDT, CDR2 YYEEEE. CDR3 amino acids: CASSLARASHGYTF. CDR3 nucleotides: TGTGCCAGCAGCTTGGCCAGGGCGAGTCATGGCTACACCTTC.

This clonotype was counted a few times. The CDR3 DNA is TGTGCCAGCAGCTCCCCAGGCGGGGTTTACACTGAAGCTTTCTTT. Protein: CASSSPGGVYTEAFF. The chain links TRBV11-1 to TRBJ1-1; D not certain. There are 15 residues in the CDR3. Germline values: CDR1 SGHAT, CDR2 FQDESV (reference sequence). The ends were cut back, 4 bases at V and 3 bases at J, with 15 bases in the middle.

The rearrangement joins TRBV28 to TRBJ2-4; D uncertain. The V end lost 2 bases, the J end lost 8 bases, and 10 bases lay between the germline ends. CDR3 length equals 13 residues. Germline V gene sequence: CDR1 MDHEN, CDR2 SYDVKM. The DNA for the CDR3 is TGTGCCAGCAGTTTAATCAGTAAGGACATTCAGTACTTC. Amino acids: CASSLISKDIQYF.

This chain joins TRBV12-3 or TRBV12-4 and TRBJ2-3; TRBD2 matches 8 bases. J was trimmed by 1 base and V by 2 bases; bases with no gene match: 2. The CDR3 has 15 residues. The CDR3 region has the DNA TGTGCCAGCAGTTTACCACTAGCGGGCACAGATACGCAGTATTTT. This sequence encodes CASSLPLAGTDTQYF.

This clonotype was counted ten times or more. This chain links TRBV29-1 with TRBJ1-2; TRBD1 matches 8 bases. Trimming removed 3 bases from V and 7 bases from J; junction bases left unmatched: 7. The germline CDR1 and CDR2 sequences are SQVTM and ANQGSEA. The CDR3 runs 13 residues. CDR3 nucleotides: TGCAGCGTTGACTCGGACAGGGCCTCTGGCTACACCTTC. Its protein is CSVDSDRASGYTF.

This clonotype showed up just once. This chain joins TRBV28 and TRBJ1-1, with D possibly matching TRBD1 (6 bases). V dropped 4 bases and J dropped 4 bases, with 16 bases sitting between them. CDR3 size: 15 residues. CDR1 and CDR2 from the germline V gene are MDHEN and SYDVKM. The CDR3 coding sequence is TGTGCCAGCAGTTACCTCATGACAGGTGGCACTGAAGCTTTCTTT. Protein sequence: CASSYLMTGGTEAFF. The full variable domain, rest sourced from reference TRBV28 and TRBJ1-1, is DVKVTQSSRYLVKRTGEKVFLECVQDMDHENMFWYRQDPGLGLRLIYFSYDVKMKEKGDIPEGYSVSREKKERFSLILESASTNQTSMYLCASSYLMTGGTEAFFGQGTRLTVV.

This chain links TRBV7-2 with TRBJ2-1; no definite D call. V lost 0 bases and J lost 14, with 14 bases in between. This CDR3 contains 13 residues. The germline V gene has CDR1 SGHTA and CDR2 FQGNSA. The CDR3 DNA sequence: TGTGCCAGCAGCTTAGCCCCCGCTAGTGCGAAGTTCTTC. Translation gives CASSLAPASAKFF.

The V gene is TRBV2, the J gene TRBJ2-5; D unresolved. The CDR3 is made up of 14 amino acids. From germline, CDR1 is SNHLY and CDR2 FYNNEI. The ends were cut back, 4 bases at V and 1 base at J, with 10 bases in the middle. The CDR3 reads CASSVRLVQETQYF. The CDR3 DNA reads TGTGCCAGCAGTGTCCGCTTAGTCCAAGAGACCCAGTACTTC.

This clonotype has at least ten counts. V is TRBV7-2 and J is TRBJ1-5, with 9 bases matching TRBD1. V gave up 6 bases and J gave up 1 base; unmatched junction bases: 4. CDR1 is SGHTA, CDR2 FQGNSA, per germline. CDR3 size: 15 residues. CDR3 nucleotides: TGTGCCAGCAGTTTTGACAGGGGGAGCAATCAGCCCCAGCATTTT. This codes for CASSFDRGSNQPQHF.

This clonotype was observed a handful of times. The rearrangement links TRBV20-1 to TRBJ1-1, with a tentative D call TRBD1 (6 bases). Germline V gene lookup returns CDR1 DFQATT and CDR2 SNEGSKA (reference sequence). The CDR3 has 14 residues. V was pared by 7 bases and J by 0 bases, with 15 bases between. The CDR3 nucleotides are TGCAGTGGGCCCCAGGGGCGAATGAACACTGAAGCTTTCTTT. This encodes CSGPQGRMNTEAFF.

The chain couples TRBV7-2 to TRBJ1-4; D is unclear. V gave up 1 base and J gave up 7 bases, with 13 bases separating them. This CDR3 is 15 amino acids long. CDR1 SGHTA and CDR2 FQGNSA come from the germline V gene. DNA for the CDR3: TGTGCCAGCAGCTTAGGACCACACTTAGGTGAAAAACTGTTTTTT. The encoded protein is CASSLGPHLGEKLFF.

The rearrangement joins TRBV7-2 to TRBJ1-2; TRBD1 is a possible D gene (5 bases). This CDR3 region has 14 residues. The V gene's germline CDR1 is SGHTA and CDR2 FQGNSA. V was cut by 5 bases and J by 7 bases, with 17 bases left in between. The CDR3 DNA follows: TGTGCCAGCAGCCGCGCAGGGATGGAATTTGGCTACACCTTC. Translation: CASSRAGMEFGYTF.

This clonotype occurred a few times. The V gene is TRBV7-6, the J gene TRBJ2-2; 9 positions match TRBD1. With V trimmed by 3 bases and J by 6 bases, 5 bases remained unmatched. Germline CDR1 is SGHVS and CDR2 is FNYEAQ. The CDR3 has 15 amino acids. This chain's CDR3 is CASSLDRGWAGELFF. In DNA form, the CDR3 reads TGTGCCAGCAGCTTGGACAGGGGATGGGCCGGGGAGCTGTTTTTT. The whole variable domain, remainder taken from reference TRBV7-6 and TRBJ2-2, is GAGVSQSPRYKVTKRGQDVALRCDPISGHVSLYWYRQALGQGPEFLTYFNYEAQQDKSGLPNDRFSAERPEGSISTLTIQRTEQRDSAMYRCASSLDRGWAGELFFGEGSRLTVL.

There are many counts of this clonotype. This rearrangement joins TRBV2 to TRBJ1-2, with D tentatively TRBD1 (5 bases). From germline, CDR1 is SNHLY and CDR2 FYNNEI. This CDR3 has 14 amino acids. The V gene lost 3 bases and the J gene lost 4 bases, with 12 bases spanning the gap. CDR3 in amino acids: CASSETGRGYGYTF. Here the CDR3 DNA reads TGTGCCAGCAGTGAGACGGGACGGGGCTATGGCTACACCTTC.

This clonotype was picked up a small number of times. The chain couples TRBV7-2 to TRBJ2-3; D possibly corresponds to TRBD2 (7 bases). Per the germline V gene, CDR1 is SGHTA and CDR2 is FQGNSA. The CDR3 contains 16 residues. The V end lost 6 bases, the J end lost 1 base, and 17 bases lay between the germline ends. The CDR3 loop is CASRFRGGSGTDTQYF. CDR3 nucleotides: TGTGCCAGCAGATTTAGGGGGGGTTCCGGCACAGATACGCAGTATTTT.

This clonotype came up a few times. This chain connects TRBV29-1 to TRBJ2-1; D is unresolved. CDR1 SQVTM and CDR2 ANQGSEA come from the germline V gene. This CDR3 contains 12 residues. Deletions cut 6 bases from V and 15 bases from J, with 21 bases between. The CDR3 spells CSVPEGAGPRFF. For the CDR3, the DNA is TGCAGCGTACCAGAAGGAGCAGGCCCGAGGTTCTTC.

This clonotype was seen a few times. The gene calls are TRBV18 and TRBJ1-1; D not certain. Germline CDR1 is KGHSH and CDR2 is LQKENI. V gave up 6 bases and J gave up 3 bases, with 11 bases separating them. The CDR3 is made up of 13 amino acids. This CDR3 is CASSRSEYTEAFF. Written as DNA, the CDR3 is TGTGCCAGCTCTCGATCAGAGTACACTGAAGCTTTCTTT.